This TCR beta chain stems from a study of PD-L1 blockade in urothelial cancer (TCRdb year 2017). About the study as a whole: Therapy was started at some point between 2012 and 2014 for all patients, and atezolizumab 1,200 mg was administered intravenously every 3 weeks. About 85% of the 29 patients were males with bladder-origin urothelial cancer, and 18 of 29 reported a prior smoking history. An ECOG performance status of 0 or 1 was recorded for the patients, and 0 to 3 prior chemotherapy regimens had been received by the patients. Blood samples were analyzed 3 weeks after the start of treatment (second dose) and 6 weeks after the start of treatment. Blood samples gave median yields of 141,255 T cells and 82,636 unique TCRs, along with a median clonality of 0.080. An exploratory multi-omic analysis was conducted of the somatic, immune and clinical correlates of response to PD-L1 blockade with atezolizumab in urothelial cancer. Pretreatment tumor samples and matched peripheral blood, collected serially before and after atezolizumab treatment, underwent TCR sequencing. Durable clinical benefit was defined as progression-free survival longer than 6 months, and TCR features were also tested against progression-free and overall survival. In the same patients, whole exome sequencing and RNA sequencing of pretreatment tumors were performed in addition to TCR sequencing. Durable clinical benefit was achieved by nine patients but not by the remaining 20. Pretreatment blood TCR-seq was available for under 35 patients, at least one posttreatment blood collection was obtained for around 25 patients, and tumor TCR-seq was available for around 25 patients.

CDR1 and CDR2 (MDHEN, SYDVKM) derive from the germline V gene. Here V drops 7 bases and J drops 0 bases, and the junction holds 3 bases not matched to any gene. The CDR3 measures 14 amino acids from cysteine to phenylalanine. Left in the record is the CDR3 DNA by itself, 42 bases read in frame from the first base. The time point label of this sample denotes: pretreatment peripheral blood. A cohort of approximately 30 patients with locally advanced or metastatic urothelial carcinoma, treated at Memorial Sloan Kettering on a trial protocol, was included. Peripheral blood mononuclear cells were collected pretreatment and during treatment, with between 1 and 8 total time points obtained per patient. The Qiagen DNeasy Blood extraction kit was used to purify genomic DNA from total PBMCs and tumor samples. PBMCs were collected pretreatment and during treatment and were isolated and stored as previously described.

Results and caveats for the whole study, not just this receptor: Small sample size (n ≈ 30) and many exploratory analyses mean the results are intended to be hypothesis-generating. A pretreatment peripheral blood TCR clonality below the median was linked to improved progression-free and overall survival. Greater expansion of tumor-associated TCR clones in peripheral blood 3 weeks after the start of treatment was observed in patients with durable benefit (n of about 20, p = 0.022).

Each PCR received spiked-in synthetic TCR analog templates so that absolute template abundance could be estimated from read counts. The immunoSEQ assay used bias-controlled V and J gene primers to amplify TCRbeta CDR3 regions from genomic DNA. Sequencing of rearranged TCRbeta segments was done at approximately 20X coverage. On the study's bioinformatics: Sequencing errors were corrected by clustering and CDR3s were annotated against IMGT to assign V, D and J genes. Only productive TCRbeta rearrangements were used in downstream analyses, excluding out-of-frame or stop-codon sequences. Clonality was computed as one minus Shannon entropy normalized by the log of the number of unique productive sequences. Fisher's exact test with Benjamini-Hochberg correction, at a threshold of adjusted p below 0.01, was used to find clones that differed between time points or between blood and tumor. This is the immuneACCESS table as TCRdb keeps it, with only in-frame sequences that have V and J called. A part of the clones is gone; compared with another copy, unresolved V genes explain less than half, and the rest is unexplained. That table is the source of V, J and clone size, and D and trimming were worked out from the DNA. The sample profile shows over 65,000 clones; roughly 90% of them were found once. The ten most abundant clones make up 4.5% of the sample.

Points on this clone: Its antigen has not been determined. It has no much larger one-base neighbor in the sample; base qualities were not kept.

This chain is built from TRBV28 and TRBJ2-1, with 7 central nucleotides matching TRBD2. The sequencing here drew on PBMCs, taken around atezolizumab (anti-PD-L1) treatment. The clonotype comes from a man between 65 and 80 years old with urothelial cancer. Here the CDR3 is given as CASKTGGSYNEQFF. The DNA sequence reads TGTGCCAGCAAGACGGGAGGCTCCTACAATGAGCAGTTCTTC.